This T cell receptor beta chain was captured in a study of T-cell reconstitution after alpha-beta-depleted transplantation in children. Broader study findings: Counts and diversity of T cells one year after transplant came mostly from newly produced T cells. Surviving recipient T cells and thymic progenitors underlay high day-60 TCRbeta diversity in some patients. The origin of alpha-beta T cells about two months after transplant was reportedly several hundred expanded graft clones.

This clonotype has a handful of counts. Its antigen is unidentified. The CDR3 contains 16 residues. The V gene lost 5 bases and the J gene lost 5 bases, with 20 bases spanning the gap. Germline lookup yields CDR1 SGHTA and CDR2 FQGNSA. Preparation of the TCRbeta library involved a method that used unique molecular identifiers. TCRdb called the PCR reads again in MiXCR, with one record for every CDR3 protein. The table shows about 580,000 distinct CDR3 sequences, with roughly 23% occurring only once. The chain links TRBV7-2 to TRBJ2-3; D may be TRBD1 (6 bases). This specimen was PBMCs, mostly from graft donor cells, taken 360 days after TCRalphabeta/CD19-depleted stem cell transplant. The receptor's source is a boy in the first two years of life who had a stem cell transplant for acute myeloid leukemia, so the T cells may come from the graft donor. The CDR3 nucleotides are TGTGCCAGCAGCCCAGGCAGGGGTGGGCATAAAGATACGCAGTATTTT. Amino acid sequence: CASSPGRGGHKDTQYF.